Included here is one T cell receptor (beta chain) sequence, with context. Alongside a J-beta primer mix, a sample-barcoded 5' primer served in a second PCR lasting roughly 7 to 11 cycles. The template-switch adaptor, which had 12 random nucleotides, put a tag on each cDNA molecule. MiXCR, run by TCRdb on the 5' RACE reads, gives a single entry per CDR3 protein. The profile shows 1.4 million or so distinct CDR3 sequences, less than 45% of them singletons. The data were obtained in a study of blood T cells in healthy people across ages. Germline-derived CDR1 and CDR2 are MNHNS and SASEGT. V lost 4 bases and J lost 2, with 13 bases in between. CDR3 length equals 15 residues.

The sample comprised blood. The rearrangement joins TRBV6-1 to TRBJ2-3; no definite D call. This clonotype originated in a woman in her late teens or twenties in good health. The CDR3 protein is CASSAVELNTDTQYF. CDR3 bases: TGTGCCAGCAGTGCGGTAGAGCTAAACACAGATACGCAGTATTTT.